Shown below are 7 T cell receptor beta chains from a single sample sequenced in a study of cytomegalovirus exposure and HLA in healthy donors. A multiplex PCR was run with 60 Vbeta primers and 13 Jbeta primers. Produced via immunoSEQ multiplex PCR; TCRdb's table is partial and in-frame only. The sample shows some 150,000 clones, roughly 9.4% of them seen only once. Sequenced input: PBMCs. Receptors originate from a male donor in good health and CMV-seronegative.

The genes are TRBV27 and TRBJ2-2, with D unresolved. The ends were cut back, 2 bases at V and 2 bases at J, with 12 bases in the middle. CDR3 length equals 16 residues. Germline V CDR1 and CDR2: MNHEY, SMNVEV (reference sequence). The DNA of the CDR3 is TGTGCCAGCAGTTTAAGGCGGTCTTTTAACACCGGGGAGCTGTTTTTT. It encodes CASSLRRSFNTGELFF.

This clone turned up a few times. The rearrangement joins TRBV7-2 to TRBJ2-3, with TRBD2 matching 10 bases. Germline CDR1 SGHTA, CDR2 FQGNSA. The CDR3 is made up of 17 amino acids. V was pared by 6 bases and J by 2 bases, with 11 bases of the junction left unmatched. The CDR3 loop reads CASRDRERGGFTDTQYF. The CDR3 DNA is TGTGCCAGCAGGGACCGGGAGCGGGGGGGGTTCACAGATACGCAGTATTTT.

The rearrangement uses TRBV30 and TRBJ2-3, with 14 nucleotides matching TRBD2. J lost 2 bases, V lost 5 bases, and 15 bases had no gene match. Per the germline V gene, CDR1 is GTSNPN and CDR2 is SVGIG (reference sequence). This CDR3 spans 19 amino acids. The CDR3 DNA reads as TGTGCCTGGGAGAGGACTAGCGGGAGGCGGGGGGGCCACACAGATACGCAGTATTTT. Translating gives CAWERTSGRRGGHTDTQYF.

The CDR3 coding sequence is TGTGCCAGCATCCGTCAGGGTCCCTACGAGCAGTACTTC. This codes for CASIRQGPYEQYF. The rearrangement uses TRBV2 and TRBJ2-7, with D perhaps TRBD1 (5 bases). This CDR3 is 13 amino acids long. CDR1 and CDR2 (germline): SNHLY, FYNNEI. With 7 bases removed from V and 2 bases from J, the gap between germline ends came to 12 bases. Full variable domain (outside the CDR3, taken from reference TRBV2 and TRBJ2-7): EPEVTQTPSHQVTQMGQEVILRCVPISNHLYFYWYRQILGQKVEFLVSFYNNEISEKSEIFDDQFSVERPDGSNFTLKIRSTKLEDSAMYFCASIRQGPYEQYFGPGTRLTVT.

The chain is built from TRBV7-2 and TRBJ2-7; 7 bases agree with TRBD2. The germline V gene has CDR1 SGHTA and CDR2 FQGNSA. CDR3 length: 15 amino acids. The V segment lost 2 bases and the J segment 0 bases; nucleotides outside the gene matches: 4. The CDR3 protein is CASSLSGAVSYEQYF. CDR3 DNA sequence: TGTGCCAGCAGCTTAAGCGGGGCCGTCTCCTACGAGCAGTACTTC.

The chain joins TRBV25-1 to TRBJ2-2; possibly TRBD2 for D (5 bases). Germline CDR1 and CDR2: MGHDK and SYGVNS. Between the trimmed V and J ends, which lost 3 bases and 5 bases, there was a span of 10 bases. There are 14 residues in the CDR3. For the CDR3, the DNA is TGTGCCAGCAGTGAGTGGCCGGGGACCGGGGAGCTGTTTTTT. Translated, it gives CASSEWPGTGELFF.

This clone was seen a single time. The genes are TRBV7-2 and TRBJ2-7; 8 bases align to TRBD2. Trimming cost V 5 bases and J 0 bases; bases outside gene matches: 9. The length of the CDR3 is 16 residues. Germline CDR1 and CDR2: SGHTA and FQGNSA. For the CDR3, the DNA is TGTGCCAGCAGCCTTTTTCCCGGGACTAGCTCCTACGAGCAGTACTTC. Protein product: CASSLFPGTSSYEQYF. Drawing the rest from reference TRBV7-2 and TRBJ2-7, the complete variable domain is GAGVSQSPSNKVTEKGKDVELRCDPISGHTALYWYRQSLGQGLEFLIYFQGNSAPDKSGLPSDRFSAERTGGSVSTLTIQRTQQEDSAVYLCASSLFPGTSSYEQYFGPGTRLTVT.